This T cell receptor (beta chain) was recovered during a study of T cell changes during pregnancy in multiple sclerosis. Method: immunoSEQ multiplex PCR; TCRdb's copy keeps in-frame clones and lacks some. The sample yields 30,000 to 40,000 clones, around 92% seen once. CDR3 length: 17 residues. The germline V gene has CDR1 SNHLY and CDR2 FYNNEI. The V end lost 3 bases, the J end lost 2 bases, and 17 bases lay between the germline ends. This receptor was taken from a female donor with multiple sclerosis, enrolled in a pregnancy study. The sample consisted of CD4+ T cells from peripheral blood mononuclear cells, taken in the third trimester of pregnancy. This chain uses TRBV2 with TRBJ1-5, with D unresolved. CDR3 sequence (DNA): TGTGCCAGCAGTGAGGCGGGGTTTATCACGGGCAATCAGCCCCAGCATTTT. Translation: CASSEAGFITGNQPQHF.